What follows are 2 T cell receptor beta chains derived from one specimen sequenced in a study of T cell repertoires in cytomegalovirus infection. TCRdb passed the reads through MiXCR, listing each CDR3 protein once. The repertoire holds around 270,000 distinct CDR3 sequences, 8% to 9.5% seen once, with roughly 16% in the top ten. Sequencing was carried out using PBMCs. The receptors stem from a human donor in good health (CMV status not recorded). Some clones in this sample may be carry-over from other donors' samples.

This clonotype was picked up many times. The rearrangement uses TRBV11-3 and TRBJ1-1; D gene uncertain. The germline V and J ends were trimmed by 4 bases and 6 bases, with 12 bases remaining between them. Germline CDR1 and CDR2: SGHNT and YENEEA. The CDR3 totals 13 residues. The CDR3, as DNA: TGTGCCAGCAGCTCAACCGGGGTGGCTGAAGCTTTCTTT. This gives the protein CASSSTGVAEAFF.

The sample holds a few counts of this clonotype. The chain couples TRBV5-1 to TRBJ2-5, with 13 bases lining up with TRBD2. V was pared by 3 bases and J by 2 bases, with 1 base of the junction left unmatched. The CDR3 has 15 amino acids. Germline CDR1 and CDR2: SGHRS and YFSETQ. The CDR3 bases are TGCGCCAGCAGCTGGACTAGCGGGGGACAAGAGACCCAGTACTTC. Encoded protein: CASSWTSGGQETQYF.